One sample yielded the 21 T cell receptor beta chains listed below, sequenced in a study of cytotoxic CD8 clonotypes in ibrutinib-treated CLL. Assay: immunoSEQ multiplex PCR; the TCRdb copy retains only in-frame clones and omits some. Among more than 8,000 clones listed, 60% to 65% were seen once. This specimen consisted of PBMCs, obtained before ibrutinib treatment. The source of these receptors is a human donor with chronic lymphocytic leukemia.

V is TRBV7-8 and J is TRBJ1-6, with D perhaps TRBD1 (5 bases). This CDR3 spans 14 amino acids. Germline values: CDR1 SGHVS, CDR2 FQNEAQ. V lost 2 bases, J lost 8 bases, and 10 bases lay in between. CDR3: CASSLHGTYSPLHF. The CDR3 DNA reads TGTGCCAGCAGCTTACACGGGACGTATTCACCCCTCCACTTT.

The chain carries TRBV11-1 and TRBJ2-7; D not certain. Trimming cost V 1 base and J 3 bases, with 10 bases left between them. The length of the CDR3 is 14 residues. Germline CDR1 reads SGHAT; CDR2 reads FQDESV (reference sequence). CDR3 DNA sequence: TGTGCCAGCAGCTTAGTTCCAGTTAACTACGAGCAGTACTTC. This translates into CASSLVPVNYEQYF. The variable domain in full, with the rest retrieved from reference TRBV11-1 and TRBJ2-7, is EAEVAQSPRYKITEKSQAVAFWCDPISGHATLYWYRQILGQGPELLVQFQDESVVDDSQLPKDRFSAERLKGVDSTLKIQPAELGDSAMYLCASSLVPVNYEQYFGPGTRLTVT.

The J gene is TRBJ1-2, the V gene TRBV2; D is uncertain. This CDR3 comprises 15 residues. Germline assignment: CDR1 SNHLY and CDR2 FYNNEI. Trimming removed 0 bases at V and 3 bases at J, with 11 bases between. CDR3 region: CASSEASSLDYGYTF. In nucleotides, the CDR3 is TGTGCCAGCAGTGAAGCGTCGAGTTTAGACTATGGCTACACCTTC.

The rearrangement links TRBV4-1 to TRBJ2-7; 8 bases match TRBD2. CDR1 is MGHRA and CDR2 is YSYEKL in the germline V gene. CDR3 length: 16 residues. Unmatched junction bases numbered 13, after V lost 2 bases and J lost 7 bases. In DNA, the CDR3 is TGCGCCAGCAGCCAACCGGGGACTAGAACTCCGAGGGAGCAGTACTTC. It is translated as CASSQPGTRTPREQYF.

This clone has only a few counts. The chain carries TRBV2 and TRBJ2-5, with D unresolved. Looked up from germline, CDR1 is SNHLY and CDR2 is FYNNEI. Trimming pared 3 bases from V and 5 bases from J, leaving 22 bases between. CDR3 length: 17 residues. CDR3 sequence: CASSDPLQLLERETQYF. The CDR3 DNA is TGTGCCAGCAGTGACCCACTACAGCTATTGGAGAGGGAGACCCAGTACTTC.

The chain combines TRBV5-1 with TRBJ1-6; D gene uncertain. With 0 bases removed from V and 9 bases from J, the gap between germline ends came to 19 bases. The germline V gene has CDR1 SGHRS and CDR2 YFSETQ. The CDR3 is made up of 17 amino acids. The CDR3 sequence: CASSLVSGTRTISPLHF. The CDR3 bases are TGCGCCAGCAGCTTGGTTTCGGGAACCAGAACTATTTCACCCCTCCACTTT.

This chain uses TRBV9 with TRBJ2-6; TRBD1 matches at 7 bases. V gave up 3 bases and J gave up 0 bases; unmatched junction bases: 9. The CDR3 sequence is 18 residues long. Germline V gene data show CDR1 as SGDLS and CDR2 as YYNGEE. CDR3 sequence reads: CASSGRSGGASGANVLTF. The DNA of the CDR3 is TGTGCCAGCAGCGGTAGATCAGGGGGTGCCTCTGGGGCCAACGTCCTGACTTTC. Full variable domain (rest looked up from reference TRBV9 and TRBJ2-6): DSGVTQTPKHLITATGQRVTLRCSPRSGDLSVYWYQQSLDQGLQFLIQYYNGEERAKGNILERFSAQQFPDLHSELNLSSLELGDSALYFCASSGRSGGASGANVLTFGAGSRLTVL.

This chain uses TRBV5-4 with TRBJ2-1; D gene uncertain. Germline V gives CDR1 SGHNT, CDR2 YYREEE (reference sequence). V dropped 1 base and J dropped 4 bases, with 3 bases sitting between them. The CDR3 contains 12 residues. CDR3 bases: TGTGCCAGCAGCTTGTGGTACAATGAGCAGTTCTTC. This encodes CASSLWYNEQFF.

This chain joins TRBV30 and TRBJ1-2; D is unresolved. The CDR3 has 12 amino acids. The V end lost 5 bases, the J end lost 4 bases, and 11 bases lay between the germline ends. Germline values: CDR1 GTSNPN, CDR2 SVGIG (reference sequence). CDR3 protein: CAWSSTAYGYTF. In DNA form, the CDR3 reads TGTGCCTGGTCTTCCACGGCCTATGGCTACACCTTC.

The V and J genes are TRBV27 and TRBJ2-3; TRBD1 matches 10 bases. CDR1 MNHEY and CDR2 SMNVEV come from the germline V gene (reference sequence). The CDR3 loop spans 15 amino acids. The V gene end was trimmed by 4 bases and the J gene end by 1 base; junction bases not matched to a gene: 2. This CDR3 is CASSWDRGGTDTQYF. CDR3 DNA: TGTGCCAGCAGTTGGGACAGGGGAGGCACAGATACGCAGTATTTT.

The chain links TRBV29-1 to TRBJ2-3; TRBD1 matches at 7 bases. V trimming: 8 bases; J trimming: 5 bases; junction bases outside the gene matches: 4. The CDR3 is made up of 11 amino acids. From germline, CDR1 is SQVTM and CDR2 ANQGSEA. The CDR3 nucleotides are TGCAGCCCTAGACAGGGAGATACGCAGTATTTT. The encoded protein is CSPRQGDTQYF.

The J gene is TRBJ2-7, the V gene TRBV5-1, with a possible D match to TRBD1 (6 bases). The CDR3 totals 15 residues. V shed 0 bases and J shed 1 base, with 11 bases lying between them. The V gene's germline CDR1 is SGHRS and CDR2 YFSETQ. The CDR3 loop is CASSLGPGDSYEQYF. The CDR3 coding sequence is TGCGCCAGCAGCTTGGGTCCAGGGGATTCCTACGAGCAGTACTTC.

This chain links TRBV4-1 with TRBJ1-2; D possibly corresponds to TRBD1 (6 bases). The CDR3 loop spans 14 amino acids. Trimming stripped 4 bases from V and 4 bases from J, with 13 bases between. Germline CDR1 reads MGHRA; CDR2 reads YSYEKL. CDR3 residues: CASSRTGQIYGYTF. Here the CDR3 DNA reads TGCGCCAGCAGCCGGACCGGACAGATCTATGGCTACACCTTC.

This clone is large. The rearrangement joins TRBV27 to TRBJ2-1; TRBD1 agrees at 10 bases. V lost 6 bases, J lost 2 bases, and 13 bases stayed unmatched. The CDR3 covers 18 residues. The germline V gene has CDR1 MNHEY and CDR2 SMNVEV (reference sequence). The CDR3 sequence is CASSQLGTGEGPYNEQFF. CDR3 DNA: TGTGCCAGCAGCCAACTCGGGACAGGGGAGGGGCCCTACAATGAGCAGTTCTTC.

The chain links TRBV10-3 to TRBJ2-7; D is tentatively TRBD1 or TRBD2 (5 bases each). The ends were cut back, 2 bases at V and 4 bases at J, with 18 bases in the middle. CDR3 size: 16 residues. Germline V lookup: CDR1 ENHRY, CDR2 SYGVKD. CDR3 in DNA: TGTGCCATCAGTGAGACCGCCCTCGGGACCCTATACGAGCAGTACTTC. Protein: CAISETALGTLYEQYF.

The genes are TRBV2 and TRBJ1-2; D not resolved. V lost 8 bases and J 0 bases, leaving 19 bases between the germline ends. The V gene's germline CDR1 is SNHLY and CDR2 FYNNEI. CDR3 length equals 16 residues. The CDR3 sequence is CASQTKVPRANYGYTF. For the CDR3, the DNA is TGTGCCAGCCAAACCAAGGTGCCAAGAGCTAACTATGGCTACACCTTC.

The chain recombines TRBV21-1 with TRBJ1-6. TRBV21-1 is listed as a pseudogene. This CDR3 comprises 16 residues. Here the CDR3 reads CASSKKGTADNSPLHF. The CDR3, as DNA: TGTGCCAGCAGCAAAAAGGGAACGGCCGATAATTCACCCCTCCACTTT.

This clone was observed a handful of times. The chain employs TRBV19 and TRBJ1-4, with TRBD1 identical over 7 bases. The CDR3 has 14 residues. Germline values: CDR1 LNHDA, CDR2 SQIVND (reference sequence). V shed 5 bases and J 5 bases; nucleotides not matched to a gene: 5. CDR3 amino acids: CASSSWTGNEKLFF. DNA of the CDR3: TGTGCCAGTAGTTCCTGGACAGGCAATGAAAAACTGTTTTTT. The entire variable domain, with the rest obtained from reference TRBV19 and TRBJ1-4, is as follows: DGGITQSPKYLFRKEGQNVTLSCEQNLNHDAMYWYRQDPGQGLRLIYYSQIVNDFQKGDIAEGYSVSREKKESFPLTVTSAQKNPTAFYLCASSSWTGNEKLFFGSGTQLSVL.

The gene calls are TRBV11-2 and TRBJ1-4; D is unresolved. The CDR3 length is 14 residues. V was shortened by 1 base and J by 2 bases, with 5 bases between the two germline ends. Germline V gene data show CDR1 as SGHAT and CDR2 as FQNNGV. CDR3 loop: CASSLGSTNEKLFF. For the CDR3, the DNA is TGTGCCAGCAGCTTAGGGTCGACTAATGAAAAACTGTTTTTT. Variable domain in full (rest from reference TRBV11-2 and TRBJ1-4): EAGVAQSPRYKIIEKRQSVAFWCNPISGHATLYWYQQILGQGPKLLIQFQNNGVVDDSQLPKDRFSAERLKGVDSTLKIQPAKLEDSAVYLCASSLGSTNEKLFFGSGTQLSVL.

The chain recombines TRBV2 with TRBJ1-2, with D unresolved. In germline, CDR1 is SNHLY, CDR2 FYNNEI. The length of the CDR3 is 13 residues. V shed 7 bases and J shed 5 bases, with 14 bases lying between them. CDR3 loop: CASTRMDGYGYTF. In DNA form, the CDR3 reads TGTGCCAGCACCAGGATGGACGGATATGGCTACACCTTC.

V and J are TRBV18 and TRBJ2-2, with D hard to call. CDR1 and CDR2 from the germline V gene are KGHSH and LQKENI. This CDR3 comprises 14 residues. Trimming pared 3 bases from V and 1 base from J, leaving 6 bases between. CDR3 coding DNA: TGTGCCAGCTCACCCCTCCAGAACACCGGGGAGCTGTTTTTT. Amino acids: CASSPLQNTGELFF. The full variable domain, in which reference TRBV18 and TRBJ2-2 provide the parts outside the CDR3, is NAGVMQNPRHLVRRRGQEARLRCSPMKGHSHVYWYRQLPEEGLKFMVYLQKENIIDESGMPKERFSAEFPKEGPSILRIQQVVRGDSAAYFCASSPLQNTGELFFGEGSRLTVL.